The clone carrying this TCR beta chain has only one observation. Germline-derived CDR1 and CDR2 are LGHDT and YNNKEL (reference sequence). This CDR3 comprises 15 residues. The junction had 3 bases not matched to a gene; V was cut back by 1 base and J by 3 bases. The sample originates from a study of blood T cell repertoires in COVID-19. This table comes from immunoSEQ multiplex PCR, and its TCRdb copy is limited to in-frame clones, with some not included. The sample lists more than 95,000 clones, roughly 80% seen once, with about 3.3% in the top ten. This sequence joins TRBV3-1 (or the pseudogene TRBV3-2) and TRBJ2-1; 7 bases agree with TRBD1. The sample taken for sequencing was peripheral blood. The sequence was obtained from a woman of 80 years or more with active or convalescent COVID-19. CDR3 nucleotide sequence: TGTGCCAGCAGCCAAGGACAGGGTCTCTACAATGAGCAGTTCTTC. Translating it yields CASSQGQGLYNEQFF.